This is a list of T cell receptor beta chains from one sample in a study of blood T cell repertoires in COVID-19. The assay was immunoSEQ multiplex PCR, and TCRdb's table has in-frame clones only and misses some. Found here are 250,000 or so clones, approximately 86% of them singletons; the top ten hold approximately 2%. Source material: peripheral blood. These receptors all stem from a man under 40 with active or convalescent COVID-19. The CDR3 runs from the conserved cysteine through the conserved F or W. The order of the fields is J gene, V gene, D gene, CDR3 DNA, CDR3 protein. D genes are given only for firm matches.

>TRBJ2-3|TRBV5-1|TRBD1
TGCGCCAGCAGGTCCGGGACAGCGACTAGCACAGATACGCAGTATTTT
CASRSGTATSTDTQYF
>TRBJ2-7|TRBV5-5|NA
TGTGCCAGCAGCTTCGGGACCAGCGGGCTGGAGCAGTACTTC
CASSFGTSGLEQYF
>TRBJ2-1|TRBV5-6|NA
TGTGCCAGCAGCCGCGTATACAATGAGCAGTTCTTC
CASSRVYNEQFF
>TRBJ2-7|TRBV30|NA
TGTGCCTGGAGTGGACTAGATTCATACGAGCAGTACTTC
CAWSGLDSYEQYF
>TRBJ1-2|TRBV27|NA
TGTGCCAGCAGTTCAGTCGCGGGAGGCTACACCTTC
CASSSVAGGYTF
>TRBJ1-5|TRBV19|NA
TGTGCCAGTAGTCCCCCACCCCGACAGTCATATAGCAATCAGCCCCAGCATTTT
CASSPPPRQSYSNQPQHF
>TRBJ1-5|TRBV7-6|TRBD1
TGTGCCAGCAGCGCCGGACAGGGGTCCGGTCAGCCCCAGCATTTT
CASSAGQGSGQPQHF
>TRBJ2-3|TRBV19|NA
TGTGCCAGTAACCCACCAGGGTGGATGTACGGCACAGATACGCAGTATTTT
CASNPPGWMYGTDTQYF
>TRBJ1-2|TRBV27|NA
TGTGCCAGCAGTTTAAATTTTATCGATTACCAAGCACCGGGGGATGGCTACACCTTC
CASSLNFIDYQAPGDGYTF
>TRBJ2-3|TRBV4-3|NA
TGCGCCAGCAGCCAAGATGCTGGGAGGATCGCAGATACGCAGTATTTT
CASSQDAGRIADTQYF